This paragraph covers one TCR beta chain sequence. Its antigen is unidentified. Germline V gives CDR1 MNHNY, CDR2 SVGAGI (reference sequence). The CDR3 has 15 residues. Trimming shortened V by 2 bases and J by 3 bases, and 13 bases separated the two germline ends. Assay used: immunoSEQ multiplex PCR; TCRdb lists only in-frame clones, some missing. The sample lists roughly 60,000 clones, 91% occurring once. Anyone with autoimmune disease history or systemic immunosuppression was excluded. The sample is drawn from a study of OX40 agonist ivuxolimab in advanced cancers. Findings and limits, study-wide: Average numbers of expanded clones were greater in CD8+ T cells than in CD4+. At 0.1 to 3.0 mg/kg and by week 6, CD4+ and CD8+ T cells in the blood had expanded clonally.

The clonotype comes from an adult with an advanced solid tumor such as melanoma, head and neck, liver or kidney cancer. V usage is TRBV6-6 and J usage is TRBJ2-5; maybe TRBD2 (6 bases). The sample was CD4+ or CD8+ T cells sorted from blood, taken in a trial of the OX40 agonist ivuxolimab. The CDR3 here is CASSYLASQEETQYF. The CDR3 nucleotides read TGTGCCAGCAGTTACCTAGCGTCTCAAGAAGAGACCCAGTACTTC.